Sequencing of this T cell receptor (beta chain) was carried out in a study of spatial heterogeneity in lung cancer. Overall study context: Among detected sequences, beta-chain ones consistently exceeded alpha-chain ones in number.

Specified time point: sample taken at primary tumor resection. Whole RNA, which was extracted from tumor, nontumor lung tissue or frozen PBMC, was sequenced without any cell sorting. There were 65 or so donors, all of them untreated patients with early-stage non-small cell lung cancer. TCRdb redid the calling of the 5' RACE reads with MiXCR, one entry per CDR3 protein. The repertoire holds 50,000 to 65,000 distinct CDR3 sequences, with about 7% as singletons. This clonotype was seen a handful of times. Germline V gene lookup returns CDR1 SGHRS and CDR2 YFSETQ. V lost 3 bases to trimming and J lost 4 bases, with 13 bases between them. The length of the CDR3 is 14 residues.

This TCR came from a female donor with early-stage non-small cell lung cancer. The J gene is TRBJ2-5, the V gene TRBV5-1, with D perhaps matching TRBD1 (6 bases). The source was PBMCs, collected at surgery. The CDR3 spells CASSSGQLGETQYF. In nucleotides, the CDR3 is TGCGCCAGCAGCTCAGGACAGTTGGGAGAGACCCAGTACTTC.